This passage covers 20 T cell receptor beta chains from one sample sequenced in a study of neurological immune-mediated disorders. TCRdb called the 5' RACE reads again in MiXCR, with one record for every CDR3 protein. The sample records 80,000 to 100,000 distinct CDR3 sequences, roughly 3.2% being singletons. The source material was PBMCs. The receptors shown here come from a woman in her forties or fifties with multiple sclerosis.

This clonotype was observed many times. V usage is TRBV7-9 and J usage is TRBJ2-3; the D is unclear. Germline V gene lookup returns CDR1 SEHNR and CDR2 FQNEAQ (reference sequence). This CDR3 comprises 14 residues. V was pared by 5 bases and J by 2 bases, with 11 bases between. The CDR3 nucleotides are TGTGCCAGCAGCAATACAGCGTTCACAGATACGCAGTATTTT. This gives the protein CASSNTAFTDTQYF.

This clonotype was seen at least ten times. V usage is TRBV5-1 and J usage is TRBJ1-1; D remains ambiguous. Germline V gene sequence: CDR1 SGHRS, CDR2 YFSETQ. The CDR3 is 14 amino acids. The V and J ends lost 4 bases and 1 base respectively, with 11 bases between them. This CDR3 reads CASSRLAGNTEAFF. The DNA of the CDR3 is TGCGCCAGCAGCCGGTTGGCGGGGAACACTGAAGCTTTCTTT.

This clonotype was seen repeatedly, ten times or more. J is TRBJ2-1 and V is TRBV18, with 10 bases matching TRBD1. The trim removed 1 base at V and 7 bases at J, leaving 10 bases unmatched. This CDR3 spans 17 amino acids. Per germline, CDR1 KGHSH and CDR2 LQKENI. Written as DNA, the CDR3 is TGTGCCAGCTCACCACGAGTAGCGGGACAGGGGTGGAATGAGCAGTTCTTC. It translates to CASSPRVAGQGWNEQFF.

In its sample, this clonotype was seen many times. The chain uses TRBV5-1 and TRBJ1-2, with TRBD1 matching 7 bases. CDR1 is SGHRS, CDR2 YFSETQ, per germline. V lost 4 bases and J lost 0; bases outside the gene matches: 12. The length of the CDR3 is 17 residues. CDR3 in amino acids: CASSHATGQRPNYGYTF. In nucleotides, the CDR3 is TGCGCCAGCAGCCACGCTACGGGACAGCGCCCTAACTATGGCTACACCTTC.

A word on this clonotype: A much more abundant neighbour one base away suggests this may be a read error. The rearrangement joins TRBV28 to TRBJ1-2; 9 bases line up with TRBD1. CDR3 length: 12 residues. CDR1 is MDHEN and CDR2 is SYDVKM in the germline V gene. V lost 7 bases to trimming and J lost 8 bases; unmatched junction nucleotides: 5. CDR3 protein: CASITGGRGYTF. CDR3 in DNA: TGTGCCAGCATCACAGGGGGCAGAGGCTACACCTTC.

In its sample, this clonotype was seen many times. The chain employs TRBV6-5 and TRBJ2-5, with D perhaps TRBD2 (5 bases). Looked up from germline, CDR1 is MNHEY and CDR2 is SVGAGI. This CDR3 region has 15 residues. V lost 7 bases to trimming and J lost 0 bases, with 15 bases between them. The CDR3: CASTIPRGYQETQYF. The CDR3 DNA reads TGTGCCAGCACCATACCCCGGGGTTACCAAGAGACCCAGTACTTC.

This clonotype was recorded many times. The chain joins TRBV20-1 to TRBJ1-2, with 7 bases matching TRBD1. V trimming: 5 bases; J trimming: 6 bases; junction bases outside the gene matches: 6. Germline CDR1 DFQATT, CDR2 SNEGSKA (reference sequence). The CDR3 sequence is 12 residues long. The CDR3 protein is CSALTGDHGYTF. The DNA for the CDR3 is TGCAGTGCTTTAACAGGGGACCATGGCTACACCTTC.

This clonotype was observed many times. The gene calls are TRBV4-1 and TRBJ2-7; tentative D call: TRBD2 (6 bases). V lost 1 base, J lost 3 bases, and 13 bases lay in between. Germline assignment: CDR1 MGHRA and CDR2 YSYEKL. The CDR3 loop spans 15 amino acids. CDR3 protein: CASSQVGGDGYEQYF. In DNA, the CDR3 is TGCGCCAGCAGCCAAGTGGGGGGAGACGGCTACGAGCAGTACTTC.

The table lists this clonotype with many counts. The rearrangement links TRBV7-2 to TRBJ2-1; D is perhaps TRBD1 (6 bases). Trimming took off 2 bases at V and 2 bases at J, with 13 bases between the two ends. Germline assignment: CDR1 SGHTA and CDR2 FQGNSA. This CDR3 has 16 amino acids. The CDR3 DNA sequence: TGTGCCAGCAGCTTAATGGGGGCCCTCCCCTACAATGAGCAGTTCTTC. This translates into CASSLMGALPYNEQFF.

This clonotype was recorded many times. J is TRBJ2-3 and V is TRBV7-8; D unclear. This CDR3 comprises 12 residues. Germline V lookup: CDR1 SGHVS, CDR2 FQNEAQ. Trimming pared 4 bases from V and 6 bases from J, leaving 8 bases between. The CDR3 nucleotides are TGTGCCAGCAGCTCACCCAGCGATACGCAGTATTTT. Protein sequence: CASSSPSDTQYF.

This clonotype came up many times. V usage is TRBV4-3 and J usage is TRBJ1-6; 7 bases are shared with TRBD1. With 0 bases clipped from V and 9 bases from J, the junction kept 8 bases outside the gene matches. This CDR3 region has 16 residues. Germline values: CDR1 LGHNA, CDR2 YSLEER. CDR3 DNA sequence: TGCGCCAGCAGCCAAGAGTTGGCAGGGGGTGCTTCACCCCTCCACTTT. Encoded protein: CASSQELAGGASPLHF.

In its sample, this clonotype was seen many times. The chain carries TRBV27 and TRBJ1-2; D is unresolved. V lost 0 bases and J lost 4, with 6 bases in between. CDR1 is MNHEY and CDR2 is SMNVEV in the germline V gene (reference sequence). The CDR3 is 13 residues long. The CDR3 here is CASSLSGPYGYTF. CDR3 nucleotide sequence: TGTGCCAGCAGTTTATCAGGGCCCTATGGCTACACCTTC.

A remark on this clonotype: The junction shows a germline mismatch at one end, possibly a read error. The chain is built from TRBV6-2 or TRBV6-3 and TRBJ1-6; D unresolved. CDR1 is MNHEY, CDR2 SVGEGT, per germline. The CDR3 spans 13 residues. The CDR3 DNA is TGTGCCAGCATGGACGGAGCAAATTCAACCCTCAACTTT. Residues: CASMDGANSTLNF.

This clonotype was observed at least ten times. The V and J genes are TRBV7-3 and TRBJ2-3; D unclear. From germline, CDR1 is SGHTA and CDR2 FQGTGA. The ends were cut back, 5 bases at V and 0 bases at J, with 9 bases in the middle. The length of the CDR3 is 14 residues. CDR3 coding DNA: TGTGCCAGCAGCCTACAGTTTAGCACAGATACGCAGTATTTT. This codes for CASSLQFSTDTQYF. The variable domain in full, completed from reference TRBV7-3 and TRBJ2-3, reads GAGVSQTPSNKVTEKGKYVELRCDPISGHTALYWYRQSLGQGPEFLIYFQGTGAADDSGLPNDRFFAVRPEGSVSTLKIQRTERGDSAVYLCASSLQFSTDTQYFGPGTRLTVL.

In the case of this clonotype: This may arise from a read error, as a much more abundant clone is one base away. This CDR3 is CASSIGKTIYF. The CDR3 DNA reads TGTGCCAGCAGCATCGGAAAAACCATATATTTT. This chain links TRBV11-2 with TRBJ1-3, with D unclear. Germline V gene sequence: CDR1 SGHAT, CDR2 FQNNGV. This CDR3 spans 11 amino acids.

This clonotype occurred many times. The J gene is TRBJ2-7, the V gene TRBV20-1, with D possibly matching TRBD1 (6 bases). Per germline, CDR1 DFQATT and CDR2 SNEGSKA (reference sequence). Trimming took off 5 bases at V and 0 bases at J, with 17 bases between the two ends. This CDR3 contains 15 residues. The CDR3 DNA reads as TGCAGTGCTTTCGGTGACTACAGGGTCTCCTACGAGCAGTACTTC. Its translation is CSAFGDYRVSYEQYF.

This clonotype has ten or more counts. The chain links TRBV20-1 to TRBJ2-7; D is perhaps TRBD1 (5 bases). The CDR3 runs to 15 residues. Deletions cut 6 bases from V and 3 bases from J, with 21 bases between. Germline CDR1 DFQATT, CDR2 SNEGSKA (reference sequence). In nucleotides, the CDR3 is TGCAGTGCCAGCCAGCCCGAAGGGGTTGTCTACGAGCAGTACTTC. Translated: CSASQPEGVVYEQYF.

This clonotype has ten or more counts. V usage is TRBV20-1 and J usage is TRBJ2-3; D is perhaps TRBD1 or TRBD2 (5 bases each). The CDR3 is 14 residues long. Germline loops: CDR1 DFQATT, CDR2 SNEGSKA (reference sequence). V was shortened by 4 bases and J by 5 bases, with 16 bases between the two germline ends. CDR3 sequence: CSAKGPPPIDTQYF. In DNA form, the CDR3 reads TGCAGTGCTAAGGGACCACCGCCTATAGATACGCAGTATTTT.

The V and J genes are TRBV6-5 and TRBJ1-5, with 7 bases matching TRBD1. Germline V CDR1 and CDR2: MNHEY, SVGAGI. The CDR3 is 16 amino acids. The V gene end was trimmed by 2 bases and the J gene end by 5 bases; junction bases not matched to a gene: 9. CDR3 amino acids: CASSYGDRAEDQPQHF. The CDR3, as DNA: TGTGCCAGCAGTTACGGTGACAGGGCAGAGGATCAGCCCCAGCATTTT.

This clonotype appeared many times. The V and J genes are TRBV10-3 and TRBJ1-6; perhaps TRBD1 as D (5 bases). The CDR3 has 13 residues. CDR1 and CDR2 from the germline V gene are ENHRY and SYGVKD. V was shortened by 8 bases and J by 7 bases, with 12 bases between the two germline ends. DNA for the CDR3: TGTGCCATCCCCTCGACAGAGAATTCACCCCTCCACTTT. This codes for CAIPSTENSPLHF.